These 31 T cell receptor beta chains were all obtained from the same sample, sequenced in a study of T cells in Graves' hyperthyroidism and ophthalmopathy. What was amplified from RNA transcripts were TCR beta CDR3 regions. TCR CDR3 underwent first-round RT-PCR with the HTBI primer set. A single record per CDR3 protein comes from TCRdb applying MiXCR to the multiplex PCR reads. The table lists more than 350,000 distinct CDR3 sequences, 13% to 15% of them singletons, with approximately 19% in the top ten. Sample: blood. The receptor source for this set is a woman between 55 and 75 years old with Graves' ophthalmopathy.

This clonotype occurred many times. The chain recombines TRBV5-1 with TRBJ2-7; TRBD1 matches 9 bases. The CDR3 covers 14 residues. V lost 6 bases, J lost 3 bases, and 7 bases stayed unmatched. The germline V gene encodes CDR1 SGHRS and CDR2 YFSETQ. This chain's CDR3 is CASTATGGNYEQYF. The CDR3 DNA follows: TGCGCCAGCACCGCGACAGGGGGGAACTACGAGCAGTACTTC. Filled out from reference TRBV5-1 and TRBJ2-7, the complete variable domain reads KAGVTQTPRYLIKTRGQQVTLSCSPISGHRSVSWYQQTPGQGLQFLFEYFSETQRNKGNFPGRFSGRQFSNSRSEMNVSTLELGDSALYLCASTATGGNYEQYFGPGTRLTVT.

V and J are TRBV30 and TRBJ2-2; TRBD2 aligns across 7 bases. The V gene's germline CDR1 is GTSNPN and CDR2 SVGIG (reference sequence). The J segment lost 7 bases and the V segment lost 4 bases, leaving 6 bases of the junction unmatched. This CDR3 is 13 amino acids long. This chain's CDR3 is CAWIAPGGGELFF. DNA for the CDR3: TGTGCCTGGATCGCGCCGGGGGGCGGGGAGCTGTTTTTT.

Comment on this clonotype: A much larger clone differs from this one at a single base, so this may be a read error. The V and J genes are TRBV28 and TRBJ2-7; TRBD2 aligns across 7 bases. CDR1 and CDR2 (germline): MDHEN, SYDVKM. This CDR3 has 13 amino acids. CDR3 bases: TGTGCCAGCCGGGAGGTGGCGTCCTACGGGCAGTACTTC. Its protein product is CASREVASYGQYF.

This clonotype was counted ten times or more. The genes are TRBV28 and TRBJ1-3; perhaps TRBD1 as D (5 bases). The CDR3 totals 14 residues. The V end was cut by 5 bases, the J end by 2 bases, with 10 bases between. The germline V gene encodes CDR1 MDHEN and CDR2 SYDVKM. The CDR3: CASSLGGTGNTIYF. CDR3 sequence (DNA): TGTGCCAGCAGTCTCGGGGGAACTGGAAACACCATATATTTT.

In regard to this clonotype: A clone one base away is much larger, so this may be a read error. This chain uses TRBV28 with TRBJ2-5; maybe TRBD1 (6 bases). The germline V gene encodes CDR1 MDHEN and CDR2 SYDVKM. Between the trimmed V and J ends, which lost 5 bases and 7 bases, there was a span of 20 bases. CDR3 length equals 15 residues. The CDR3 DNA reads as TGTGCCAGCAGTCCCGCAAGGACAGAGAAAGGGACCCAGTACTTC. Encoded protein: CASSPARTEKGTQYF.

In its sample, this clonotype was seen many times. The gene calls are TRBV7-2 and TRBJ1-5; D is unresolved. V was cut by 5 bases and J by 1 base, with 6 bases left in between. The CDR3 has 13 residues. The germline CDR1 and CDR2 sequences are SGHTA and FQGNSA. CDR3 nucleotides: TGTGCCAGCAGCCCACAGAGCAATCAGCCCCAGCATTTT. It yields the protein CASSPQSNQPQHF.

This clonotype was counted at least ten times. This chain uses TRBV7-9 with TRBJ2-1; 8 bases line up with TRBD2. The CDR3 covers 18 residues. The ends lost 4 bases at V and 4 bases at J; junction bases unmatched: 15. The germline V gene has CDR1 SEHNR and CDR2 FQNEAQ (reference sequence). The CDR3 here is CASSSSRGRPQLYNEQFF. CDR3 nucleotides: TGTGCCAGCAGCTCTTCTCGCGGGAGGCCGCAATTATACAATGAGCAGTTCTTC.

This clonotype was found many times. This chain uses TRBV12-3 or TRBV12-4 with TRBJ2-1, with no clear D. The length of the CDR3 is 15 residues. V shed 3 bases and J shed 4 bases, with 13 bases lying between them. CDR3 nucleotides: TGTGCCAGCAGTTTTAGTCACGGAGATTACAATGAGCAGTTCTTC. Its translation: CASSFSHGDYNEQFF.

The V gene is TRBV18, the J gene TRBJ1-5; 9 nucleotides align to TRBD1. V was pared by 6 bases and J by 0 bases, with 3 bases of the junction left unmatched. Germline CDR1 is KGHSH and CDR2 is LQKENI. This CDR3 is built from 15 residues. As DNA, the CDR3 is TGTGCCAGCTCCGAGACAGGGGGTAGCAATCAGCCCCAGCATTTT. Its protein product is CASSETGGSNQPQHF.

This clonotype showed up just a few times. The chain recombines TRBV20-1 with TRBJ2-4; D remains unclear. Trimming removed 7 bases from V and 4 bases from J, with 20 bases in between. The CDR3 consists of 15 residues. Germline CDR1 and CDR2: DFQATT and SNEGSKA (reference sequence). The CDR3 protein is CSVTSPARPKNIQYF. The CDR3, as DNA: TGCAGTGTTACCTCCCCCGCGAGACCAAAAAACATTCAGTACTTC.

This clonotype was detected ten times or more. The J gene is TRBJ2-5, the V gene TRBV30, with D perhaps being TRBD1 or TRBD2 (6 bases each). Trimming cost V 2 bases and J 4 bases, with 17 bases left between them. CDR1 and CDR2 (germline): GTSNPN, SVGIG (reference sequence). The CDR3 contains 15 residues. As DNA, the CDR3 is TGTGCCTGGAGTCCTAGGGACACCGGGAGAGAGACCCAGTACTTC. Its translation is CAWSPRDTGRETQYF.

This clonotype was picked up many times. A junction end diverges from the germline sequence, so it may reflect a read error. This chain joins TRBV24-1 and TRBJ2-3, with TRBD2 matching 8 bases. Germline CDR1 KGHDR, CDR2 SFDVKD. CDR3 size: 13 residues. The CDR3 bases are TGTGCGACCACGGTAGCGGGACCCGATACGCAGTATTTT. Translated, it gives CATTVAGPDTQYF.

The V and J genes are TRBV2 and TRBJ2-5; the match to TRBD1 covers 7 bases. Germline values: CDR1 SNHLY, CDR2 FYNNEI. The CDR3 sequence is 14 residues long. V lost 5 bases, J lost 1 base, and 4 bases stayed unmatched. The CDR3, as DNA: TGTGCCAGCAGTCCACAGGGGCCCCAAGAGACCCAGTACTTC. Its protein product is CASSPQGPQETQYF.

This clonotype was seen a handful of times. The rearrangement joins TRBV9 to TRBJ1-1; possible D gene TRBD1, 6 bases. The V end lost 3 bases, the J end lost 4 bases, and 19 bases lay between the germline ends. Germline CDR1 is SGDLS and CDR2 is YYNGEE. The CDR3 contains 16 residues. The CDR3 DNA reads TGTGCCAGCAGCGCCTTAGGGGGGCCGGGGGTCACTGAAGCTTTCTTT. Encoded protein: CASSALGGPGVTEAFF.

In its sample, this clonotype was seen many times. CDR3 nucleotide sequence: TGTGCCAGCAGTTTATGGGCCCGGGGTTCCTACAATGAGCAGTTCTTC. It codes for CASSLWARGSYNEQFF. This chain links TRBV28 with TRBJ2-1, with D possibly TRBD2 on 5 matching bases. CDR3 length equals 16 residues. V was clipped by 0 bases and J by 1 base, with 10 bases between them. The germline CDR1 and CDR2 sequences are MDHEN and SYDVKM.

The CDR3 coding sequence is TGTGCCAGCAGCCACAGGGGCTCTGGGGCCAACGTCCTGACTTTC. This sequence encodes CASSHRGSGANVLTF. This chain uses TRBV7-6 with TRBJ2-6; TRBD1 matches 7 bases. The CDR3 is made up of 15 amino acids. Germline V gene sequence: CDR1 SGHVS, CDR2 FNYEAQ. After removal of 5 bases from V and 0 bases from J, the junction contained 1 base not matched to a gene. The full variable domain, in which reference TRBV7-6 and TRBJ2-6 provide the parts outside the CDR3, is GAGVSQSPRYKVTKRGQDVALRCDPISGHVSLYWYRQALGQGPEFLTYFNYEAQQDKSGLPNDRFSAERPEGSISTLTIQRTEQRDSAMYRCASSHRGSGANVLTFGAGSRLTVL.

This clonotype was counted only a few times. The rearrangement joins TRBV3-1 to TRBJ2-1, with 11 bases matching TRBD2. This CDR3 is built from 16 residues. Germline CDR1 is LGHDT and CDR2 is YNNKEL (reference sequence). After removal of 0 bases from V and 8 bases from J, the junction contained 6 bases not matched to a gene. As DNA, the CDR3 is TGTGCCAGCAGCCAAGACGGGGTAGCGGGAGGGCATGAGCAGTTCTTC. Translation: CASSQDGVAGGHEQFF.

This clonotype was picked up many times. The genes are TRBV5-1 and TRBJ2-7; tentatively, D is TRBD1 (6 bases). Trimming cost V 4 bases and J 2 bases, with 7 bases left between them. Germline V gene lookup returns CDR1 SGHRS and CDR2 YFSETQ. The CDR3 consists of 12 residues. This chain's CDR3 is CASSQGTYEQYF. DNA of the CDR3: TGCGCCAGCAGCCAGGGGACCTACGAGCAGTACTTC. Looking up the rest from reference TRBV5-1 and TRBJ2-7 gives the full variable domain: KAGVTQTPRYLIKTRGQQVTLSCSPISGHRSVSWYQQTPGQGLQFLFEYFSETQRNKGNFPGRFSGRQFSNSRSEMNVSTLELGDSALYLCASSQGTYEQYFGPGTRLTVT.

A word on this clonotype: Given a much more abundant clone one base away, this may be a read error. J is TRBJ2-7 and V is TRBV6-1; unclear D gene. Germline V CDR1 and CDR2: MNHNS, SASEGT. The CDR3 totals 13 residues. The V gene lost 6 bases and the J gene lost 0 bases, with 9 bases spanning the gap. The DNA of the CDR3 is TGTGCCAGCAGAAAGAAGCCCTCCTACGAGCAGTACTTC. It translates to CASRKKPSYEQYF.

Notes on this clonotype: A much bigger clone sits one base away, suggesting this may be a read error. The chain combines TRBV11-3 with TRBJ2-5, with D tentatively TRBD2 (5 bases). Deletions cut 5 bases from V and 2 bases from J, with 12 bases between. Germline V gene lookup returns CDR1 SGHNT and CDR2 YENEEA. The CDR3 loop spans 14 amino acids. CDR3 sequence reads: CASSPRGLQETQYF. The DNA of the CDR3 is TGTGCCAGCAGCCCGAGAGGACTGCAAGAGACCCAGTACTTC.

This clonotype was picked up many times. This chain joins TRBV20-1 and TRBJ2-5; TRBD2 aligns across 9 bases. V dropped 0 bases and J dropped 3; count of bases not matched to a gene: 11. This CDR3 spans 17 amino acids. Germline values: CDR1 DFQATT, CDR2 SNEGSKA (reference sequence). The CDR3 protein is CSARDLVVAGVEETQYF. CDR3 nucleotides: TGCAGTGCTAGAGATCTGGTAGTAGCGGGAGTGGAAGAGACCCAGTACTTC.

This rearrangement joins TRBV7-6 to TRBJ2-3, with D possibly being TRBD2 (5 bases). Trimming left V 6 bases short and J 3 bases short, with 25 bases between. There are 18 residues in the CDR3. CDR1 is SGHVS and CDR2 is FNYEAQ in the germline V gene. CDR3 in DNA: TGTGCCAGCAGAGGCGGTTGGGAGCGGTTGGGCGTTACAGATACGCAGTATTTT. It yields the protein CASRGGWERLGVTDTQYF. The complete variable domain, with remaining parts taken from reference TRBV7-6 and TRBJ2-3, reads GAGVSQSPRYKVTKRGQDVALRCDPISGHVSLYWYRQALGQGPEFLTYFNYEAQQDKSGLPNDRFSAERPEGSISTLTIQRTEQRDSAMYRCASRGGWERLGVTDTQYFGPGTRLTVL.

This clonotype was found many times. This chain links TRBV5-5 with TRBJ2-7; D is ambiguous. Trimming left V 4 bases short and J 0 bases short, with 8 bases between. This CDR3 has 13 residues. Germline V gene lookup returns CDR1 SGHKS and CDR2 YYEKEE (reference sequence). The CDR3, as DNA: TGTGCCAGCAGCCCTCACGACTCCTACGAGCAGTACTTC. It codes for CASSPHDSYEQYF. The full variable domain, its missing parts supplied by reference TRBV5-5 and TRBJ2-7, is DAGVTQSPTHLIKTRGQQVTLRCSPISGHKSVSWYQQVLGQGPQFIFQYYEKEERGRGNFPDRFSARQFPNYSSELNVNALLLGDSALYLCASSPHDSYEQYFGPGTRLTVT.

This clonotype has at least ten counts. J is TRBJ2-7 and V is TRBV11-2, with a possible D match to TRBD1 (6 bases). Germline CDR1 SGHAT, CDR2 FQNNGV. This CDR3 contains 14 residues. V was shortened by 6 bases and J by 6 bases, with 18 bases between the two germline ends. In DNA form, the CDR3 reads TGTGCCAGCAGTCAACTTACAGGGTACCCCGAGCAGTACTTC. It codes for CASSQLTGYPEQYF.

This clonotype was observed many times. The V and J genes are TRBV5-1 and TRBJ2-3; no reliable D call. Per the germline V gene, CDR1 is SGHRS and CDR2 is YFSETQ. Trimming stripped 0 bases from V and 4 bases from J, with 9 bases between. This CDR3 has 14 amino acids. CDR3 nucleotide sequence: TGCGCCAGCAGCTTGGTAAGCAGAGCAGATACGCAGTATTTT. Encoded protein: CASSLVSRADTQYF.

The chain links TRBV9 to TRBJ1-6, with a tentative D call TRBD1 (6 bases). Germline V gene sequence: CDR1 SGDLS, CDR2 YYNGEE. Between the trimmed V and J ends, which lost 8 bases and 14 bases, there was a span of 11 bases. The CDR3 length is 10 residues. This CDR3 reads CARGGRSLHF. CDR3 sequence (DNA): TGTGCCAGGGGGGGCAGGTCCCTCCACTTT.

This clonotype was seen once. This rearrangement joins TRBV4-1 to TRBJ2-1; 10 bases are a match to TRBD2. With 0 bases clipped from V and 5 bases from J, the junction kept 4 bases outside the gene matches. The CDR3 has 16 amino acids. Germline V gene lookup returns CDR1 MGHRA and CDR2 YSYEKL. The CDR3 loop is CASSQDRLAGDNEQFF. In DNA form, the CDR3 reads TGCGCCAGCAGCCAAGACCGACTAGCGGGTGACAATGAGCAGTTCTTC.

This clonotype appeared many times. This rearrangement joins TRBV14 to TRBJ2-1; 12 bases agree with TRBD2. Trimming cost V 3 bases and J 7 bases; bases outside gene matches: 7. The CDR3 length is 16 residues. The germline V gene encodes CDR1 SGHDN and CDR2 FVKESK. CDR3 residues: CASSHLTSGSLNEQFF. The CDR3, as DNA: TGTGCCAGCAGCCACCTGACTAGCGGGAGTTTGAATGAGCAGTTCTTC.

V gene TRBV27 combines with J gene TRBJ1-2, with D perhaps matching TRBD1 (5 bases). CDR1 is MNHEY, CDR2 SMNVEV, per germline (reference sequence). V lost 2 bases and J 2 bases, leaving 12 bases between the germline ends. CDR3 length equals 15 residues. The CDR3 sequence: CASSLRAGKNYGYTF. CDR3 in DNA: TGTGCCAGCAGTTTAAGGGCAGGGAAGAACTATGGCTACACCTTC.

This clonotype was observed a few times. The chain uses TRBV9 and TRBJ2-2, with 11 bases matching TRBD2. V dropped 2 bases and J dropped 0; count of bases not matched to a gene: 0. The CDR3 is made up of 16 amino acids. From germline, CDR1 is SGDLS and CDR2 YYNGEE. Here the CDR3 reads CASSVTSGTNTGELFF. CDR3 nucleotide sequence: TGTGCCAGCAGCGTGACTAGCGGGACGAACACCGGGGAGCTGTTTTTT.

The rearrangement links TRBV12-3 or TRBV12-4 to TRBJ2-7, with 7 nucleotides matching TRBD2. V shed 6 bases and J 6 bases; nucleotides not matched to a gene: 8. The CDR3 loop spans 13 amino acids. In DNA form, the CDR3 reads TGTGCCAGCAGCCACAACCCTAGCGGCGAGCAGTACTTC. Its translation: CASSHNPSGEQYF.